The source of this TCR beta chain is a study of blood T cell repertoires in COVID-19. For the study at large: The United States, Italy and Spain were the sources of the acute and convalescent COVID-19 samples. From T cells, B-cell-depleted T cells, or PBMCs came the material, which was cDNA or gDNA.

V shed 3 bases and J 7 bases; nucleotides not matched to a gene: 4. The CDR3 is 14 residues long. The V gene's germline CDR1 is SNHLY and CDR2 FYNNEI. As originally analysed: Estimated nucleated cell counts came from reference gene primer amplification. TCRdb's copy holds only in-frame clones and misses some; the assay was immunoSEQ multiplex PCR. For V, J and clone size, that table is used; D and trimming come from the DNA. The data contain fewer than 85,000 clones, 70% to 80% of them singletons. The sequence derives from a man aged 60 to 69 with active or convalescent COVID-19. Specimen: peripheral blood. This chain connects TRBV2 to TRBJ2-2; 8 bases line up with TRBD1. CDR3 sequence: CASSEQGAGGELFF. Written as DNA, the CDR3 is TGTGCCAGCAGTGAGCAGGGGGCTGGCGGGGAGCTGTTTTTT.